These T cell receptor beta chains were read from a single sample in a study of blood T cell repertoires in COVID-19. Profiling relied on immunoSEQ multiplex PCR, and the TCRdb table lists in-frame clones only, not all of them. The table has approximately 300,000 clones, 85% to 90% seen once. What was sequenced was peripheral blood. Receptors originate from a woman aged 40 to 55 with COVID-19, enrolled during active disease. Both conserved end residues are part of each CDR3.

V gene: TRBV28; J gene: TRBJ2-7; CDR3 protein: CASSLFAGQYYEQYF
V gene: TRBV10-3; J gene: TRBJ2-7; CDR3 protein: CAIRGGDGYEQYF
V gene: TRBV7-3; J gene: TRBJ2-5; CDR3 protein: CASSRFGDYQETQYF
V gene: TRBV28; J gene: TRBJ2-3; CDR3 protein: CASSFNRGGTDTQYF
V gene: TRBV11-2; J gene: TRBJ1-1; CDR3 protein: CASSLIQGLGTEAFF
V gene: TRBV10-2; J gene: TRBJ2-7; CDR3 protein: CASSESGRTTYEQYF
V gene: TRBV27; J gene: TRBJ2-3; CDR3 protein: CASRSGTGFWKQYF
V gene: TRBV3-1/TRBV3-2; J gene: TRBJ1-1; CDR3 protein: CASSQEQGGAFF
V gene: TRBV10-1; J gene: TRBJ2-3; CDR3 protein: CAHSTGVPTDTQYF
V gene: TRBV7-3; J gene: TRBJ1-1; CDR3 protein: CASSFATGDTEAFF
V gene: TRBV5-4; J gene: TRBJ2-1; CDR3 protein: CASSLRGASGNEQFF
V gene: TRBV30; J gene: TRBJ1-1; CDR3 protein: CAWSRDRYTEAFF
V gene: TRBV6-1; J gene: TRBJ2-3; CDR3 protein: CASSGQGTDTQYF
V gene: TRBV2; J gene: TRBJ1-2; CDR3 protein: CASIPGGTGFNYGYTF
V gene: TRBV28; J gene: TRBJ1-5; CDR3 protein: CASTQSGQGDQPQHF
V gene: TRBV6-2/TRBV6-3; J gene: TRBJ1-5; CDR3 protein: CASSYRQGEFNQPQHF
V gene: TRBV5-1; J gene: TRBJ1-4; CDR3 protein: CASSSTLQGSGEKLFF
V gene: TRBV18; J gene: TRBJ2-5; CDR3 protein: CASSPWQGAGETQYF
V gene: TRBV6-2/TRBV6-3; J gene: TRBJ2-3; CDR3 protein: CASSRLTGTSGYDTQYF
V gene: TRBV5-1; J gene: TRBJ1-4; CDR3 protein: CASSPELTGEKLFF
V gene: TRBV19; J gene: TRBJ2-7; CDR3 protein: CASSTQGLMPGGLAVIYEQYF
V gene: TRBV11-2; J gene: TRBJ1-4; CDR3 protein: CASSSGQGSEKLFF
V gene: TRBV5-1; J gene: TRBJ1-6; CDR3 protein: CASSFSTGQGPSSRNSPLHF
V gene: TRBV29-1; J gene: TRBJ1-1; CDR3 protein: CSVEDWTGDTEAFF
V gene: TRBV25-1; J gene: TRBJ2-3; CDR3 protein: CASSEYQTGTDTQYF
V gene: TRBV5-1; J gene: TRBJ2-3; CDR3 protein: CASSLRDRVSSTDTQYF
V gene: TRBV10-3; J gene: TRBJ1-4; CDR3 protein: CAITSTGPEEKLFF
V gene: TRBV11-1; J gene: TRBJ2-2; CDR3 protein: CASSLFQNTGELFF
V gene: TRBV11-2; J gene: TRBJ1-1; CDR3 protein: CASSELSWRQPNTEAFF
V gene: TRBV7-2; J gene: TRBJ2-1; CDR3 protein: CASSLARRGGYNEQFF
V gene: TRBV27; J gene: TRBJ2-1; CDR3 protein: CASSRRGTSGMLSSYNEQFF
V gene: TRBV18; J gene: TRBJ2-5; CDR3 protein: CASSPQGAVTETQYF
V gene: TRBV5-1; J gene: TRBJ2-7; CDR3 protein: CASSLERTLDYEQYF
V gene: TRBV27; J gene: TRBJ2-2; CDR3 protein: CASRPDRNRPIDTGELFF
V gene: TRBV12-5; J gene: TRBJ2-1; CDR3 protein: CASGLIGRGSSYNEQFF
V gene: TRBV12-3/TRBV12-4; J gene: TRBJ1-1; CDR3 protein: CASSPTGETEAFF
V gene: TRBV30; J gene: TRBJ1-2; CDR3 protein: CAWSQQVQPGRDGYTF
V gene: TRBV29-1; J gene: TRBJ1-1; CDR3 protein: CSVEGIGGTEAFF
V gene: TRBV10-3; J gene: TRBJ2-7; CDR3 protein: CAISRSDGQGYEQYF
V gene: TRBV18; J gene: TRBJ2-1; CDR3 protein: CASSPFRTSNEQFF
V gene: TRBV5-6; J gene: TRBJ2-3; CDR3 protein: CASNQRGGTDTQYF
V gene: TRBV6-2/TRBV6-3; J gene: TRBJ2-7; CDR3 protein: CASSLAGGTYEQYF
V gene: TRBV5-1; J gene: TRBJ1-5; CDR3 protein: CASSLDGDQPQHF
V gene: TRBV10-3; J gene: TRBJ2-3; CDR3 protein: CAIRASGGSPDTQYF
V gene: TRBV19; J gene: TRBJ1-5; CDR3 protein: CASSPGQGRGQPQHF
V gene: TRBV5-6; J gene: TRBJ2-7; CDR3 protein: CASSLGILQGKQSYEQYF
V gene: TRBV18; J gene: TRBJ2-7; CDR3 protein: CASSPPSGRTEQYF
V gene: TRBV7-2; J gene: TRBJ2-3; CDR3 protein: CASTSGRGADTQYF
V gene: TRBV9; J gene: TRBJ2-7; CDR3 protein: CASSGGQKGNEQYF
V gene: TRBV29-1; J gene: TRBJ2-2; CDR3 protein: CSVGPNTGELFF
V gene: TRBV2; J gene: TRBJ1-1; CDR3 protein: CASSEEPGLMNTEAFF
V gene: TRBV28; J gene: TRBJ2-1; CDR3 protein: CASSFVSGASYNEQFF
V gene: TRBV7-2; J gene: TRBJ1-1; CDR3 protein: CASSLGPTGWGGTEAFF
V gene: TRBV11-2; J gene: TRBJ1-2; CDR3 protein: CASSREMTSLAGYTF
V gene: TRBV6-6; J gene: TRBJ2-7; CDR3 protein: CASSYSRDRGYEQYF
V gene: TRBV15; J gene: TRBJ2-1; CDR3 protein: CATSRGRGYNEQFF